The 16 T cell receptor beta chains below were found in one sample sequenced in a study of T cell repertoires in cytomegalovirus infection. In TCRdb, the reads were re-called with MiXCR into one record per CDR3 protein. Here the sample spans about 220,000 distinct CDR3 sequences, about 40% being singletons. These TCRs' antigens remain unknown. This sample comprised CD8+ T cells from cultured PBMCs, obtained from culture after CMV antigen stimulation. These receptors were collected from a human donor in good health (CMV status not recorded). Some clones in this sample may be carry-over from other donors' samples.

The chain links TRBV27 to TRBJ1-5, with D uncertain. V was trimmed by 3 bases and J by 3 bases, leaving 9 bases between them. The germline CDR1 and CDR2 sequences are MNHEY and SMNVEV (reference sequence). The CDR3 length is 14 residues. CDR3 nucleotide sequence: TGTGCCAGCAGTTTCAGCGGGGTCAATCAGCCCCAGCATTTT. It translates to CASSFSGVNQPQHF.

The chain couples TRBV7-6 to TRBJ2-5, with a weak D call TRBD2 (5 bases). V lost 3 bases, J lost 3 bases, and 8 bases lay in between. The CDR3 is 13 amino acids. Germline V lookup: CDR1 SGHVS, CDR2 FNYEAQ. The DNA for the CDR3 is TGTGCCAGCAGCTTTCGGGGAGAAGAGACCCAGTACTTC. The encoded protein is CASSFRGEETQYF.

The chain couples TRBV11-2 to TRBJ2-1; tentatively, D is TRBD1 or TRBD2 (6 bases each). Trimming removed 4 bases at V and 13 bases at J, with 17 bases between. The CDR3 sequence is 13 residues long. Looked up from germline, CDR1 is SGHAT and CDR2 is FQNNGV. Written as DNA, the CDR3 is TGTGCCAGCAGCTCCCTCGGGGGCCCTGAACAGTTCTTC. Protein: CASSSLGGPEQFF.

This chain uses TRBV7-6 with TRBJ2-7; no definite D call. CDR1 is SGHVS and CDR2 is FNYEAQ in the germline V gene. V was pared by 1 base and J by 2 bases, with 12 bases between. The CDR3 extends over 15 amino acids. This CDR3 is CASSLGDGLPYEQYF. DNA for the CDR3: TGTGCCAGCAGCTTAGGAGATGGCCTACCCTACGAGCAGTACTTC.

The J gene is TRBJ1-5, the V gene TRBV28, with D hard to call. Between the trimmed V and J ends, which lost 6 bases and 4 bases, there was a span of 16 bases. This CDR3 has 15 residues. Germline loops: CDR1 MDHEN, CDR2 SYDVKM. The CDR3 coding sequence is TGTGCCAGCAGACCTCGTTCGGGGATAAATCAGCCCCAGCATTTT. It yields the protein CASRPRSGINQPQHF.

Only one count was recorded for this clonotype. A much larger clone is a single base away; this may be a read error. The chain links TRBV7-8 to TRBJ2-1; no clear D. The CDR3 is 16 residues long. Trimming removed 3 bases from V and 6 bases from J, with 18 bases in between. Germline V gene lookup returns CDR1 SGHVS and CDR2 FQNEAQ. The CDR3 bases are TGTGCCAGCAGCTTGGCGGCCTACCGAGCCTCCAATGAGCAGTTCTTC. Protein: CASSLAAYRASNEQFF. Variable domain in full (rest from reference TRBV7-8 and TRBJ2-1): GAGVSQSPRYKVAKRGQDVALRCDPISGHVSLFWYQQALGQGPEFLTYFQNEAQLDKSGLPSDRFFAERPEGSVSTLKIQRTQQEDSAVYLCASSLAAYRASNEQFFGPGTRLTVL.

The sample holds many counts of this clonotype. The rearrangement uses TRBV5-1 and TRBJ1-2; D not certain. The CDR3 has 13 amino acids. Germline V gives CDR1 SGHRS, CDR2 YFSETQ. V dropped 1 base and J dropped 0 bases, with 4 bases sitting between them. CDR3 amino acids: CASSLRANYGYTF. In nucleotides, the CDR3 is TGCGCCAGCAGCTTGAGGGCTAACTATGGCTACACCTTC.

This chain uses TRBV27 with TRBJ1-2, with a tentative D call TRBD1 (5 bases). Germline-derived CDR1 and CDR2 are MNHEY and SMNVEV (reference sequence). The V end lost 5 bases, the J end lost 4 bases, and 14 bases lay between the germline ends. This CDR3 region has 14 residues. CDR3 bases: TGTGCCAGCAGTACCGCGGGGCAAAGCTATGGCTACACCTTC. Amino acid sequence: CASSTAGQSYGYTF.

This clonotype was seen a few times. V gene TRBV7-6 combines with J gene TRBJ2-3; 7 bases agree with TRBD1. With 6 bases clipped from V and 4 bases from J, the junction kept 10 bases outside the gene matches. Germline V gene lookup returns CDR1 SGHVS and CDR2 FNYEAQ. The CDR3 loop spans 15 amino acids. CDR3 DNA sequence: TGTGCCAGCAGTGCGACAGGGTCAGTCGCAGATACGCAGTATTTT. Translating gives CASSATGSVADTQYF.

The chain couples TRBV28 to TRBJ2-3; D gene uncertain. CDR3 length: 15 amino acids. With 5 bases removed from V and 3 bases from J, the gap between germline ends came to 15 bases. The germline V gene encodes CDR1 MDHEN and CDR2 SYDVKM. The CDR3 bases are TGTGCCAGCAGTACCTACACCGGCGGTACAGATACGCAGTATTTT. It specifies CASSTYTGGTDTQYF. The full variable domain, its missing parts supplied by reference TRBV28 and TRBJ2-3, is DVKVTQSSRYLVKRTGEKVFLECVQDMDHENMFWYRQDPGLGLRLIYFSYDVKMKEKGDIPEGYSVSREKKERFSLILESASTNQTSMYLCASSTYTGGTDTQYFGPGTRLTVL.

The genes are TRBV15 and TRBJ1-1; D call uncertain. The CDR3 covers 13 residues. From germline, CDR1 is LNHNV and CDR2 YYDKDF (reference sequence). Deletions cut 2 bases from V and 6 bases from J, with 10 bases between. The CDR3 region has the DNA TGTGCCACCAGCAGATCGGTTCGGCCTGAAGCTTTCTTT. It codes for CATSRSVRPEAFF.

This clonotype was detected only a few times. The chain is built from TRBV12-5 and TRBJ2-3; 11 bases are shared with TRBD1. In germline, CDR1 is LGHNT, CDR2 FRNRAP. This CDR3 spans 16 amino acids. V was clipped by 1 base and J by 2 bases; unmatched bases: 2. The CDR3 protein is CASGLGTGGFTDTQYF. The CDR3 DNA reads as TGTGCTAGTGGTTTGGGGACAGGGGGCTTCACAGATACGCAGTATTTT.

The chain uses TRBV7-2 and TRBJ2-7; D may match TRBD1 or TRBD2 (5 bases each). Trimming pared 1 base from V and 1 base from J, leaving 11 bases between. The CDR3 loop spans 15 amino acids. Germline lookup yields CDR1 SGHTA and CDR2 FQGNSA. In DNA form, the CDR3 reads TGTGCCAGCAGCTTAGACGGGACCGCATCCTACGAGCAGTACTTC. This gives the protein CASSLDGTASYEQYF.

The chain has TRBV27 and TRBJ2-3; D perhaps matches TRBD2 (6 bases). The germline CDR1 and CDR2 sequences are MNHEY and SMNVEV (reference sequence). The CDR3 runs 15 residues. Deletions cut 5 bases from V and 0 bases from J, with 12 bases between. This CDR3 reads CASSHGLPSTDTQYF. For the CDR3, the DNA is TGTGCCAGCAGTCATGGACTACCTAGCACAGATACGCAGTATTTT.

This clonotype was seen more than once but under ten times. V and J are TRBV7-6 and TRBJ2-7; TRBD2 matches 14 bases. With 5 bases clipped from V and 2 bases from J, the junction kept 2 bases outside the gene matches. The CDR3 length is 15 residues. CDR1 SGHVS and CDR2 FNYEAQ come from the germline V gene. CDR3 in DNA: TGTGCCAGCAGCCAGGGACTAGCGGGAGCCTACGAGCAGTACTTC. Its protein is CASSQGLAGAYEQYF.

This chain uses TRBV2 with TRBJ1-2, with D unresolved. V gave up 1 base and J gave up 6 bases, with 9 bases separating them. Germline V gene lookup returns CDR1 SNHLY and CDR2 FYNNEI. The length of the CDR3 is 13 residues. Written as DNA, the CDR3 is TGTGCCAGCAGTGAAGGACTTTCCGATGGCTACACCTTC. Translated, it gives CASSEGLSDGYTF.